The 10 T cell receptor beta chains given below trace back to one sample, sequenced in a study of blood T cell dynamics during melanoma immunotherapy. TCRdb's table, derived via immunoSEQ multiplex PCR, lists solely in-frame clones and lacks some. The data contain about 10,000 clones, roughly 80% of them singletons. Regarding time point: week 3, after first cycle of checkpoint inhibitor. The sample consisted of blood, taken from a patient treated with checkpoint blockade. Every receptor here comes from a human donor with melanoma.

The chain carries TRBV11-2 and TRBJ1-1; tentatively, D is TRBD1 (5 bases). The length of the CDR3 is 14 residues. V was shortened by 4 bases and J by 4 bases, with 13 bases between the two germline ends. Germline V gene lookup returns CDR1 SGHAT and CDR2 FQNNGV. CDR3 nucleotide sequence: TGTGCCAGCAGCTCAGGAATGGGGGGCACTGAAGCTTTCTTT. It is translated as CASSSGMGGTEAFF.

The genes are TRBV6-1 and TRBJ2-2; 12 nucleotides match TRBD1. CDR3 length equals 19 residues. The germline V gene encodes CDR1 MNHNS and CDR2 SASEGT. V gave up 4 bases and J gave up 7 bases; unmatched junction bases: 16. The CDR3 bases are TGTGCCAGCAGTGCCTATCTCCGGGACAGGGGGCCTCGGGACGGGGAGCTGTTTTTT. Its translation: CASSAYLRDRGPRDGELFF.

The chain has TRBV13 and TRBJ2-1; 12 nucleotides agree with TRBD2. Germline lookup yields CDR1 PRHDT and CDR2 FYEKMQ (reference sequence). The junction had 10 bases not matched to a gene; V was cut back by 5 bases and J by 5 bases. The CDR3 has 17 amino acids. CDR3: CASSLGLAGGPDNEQFF. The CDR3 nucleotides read TGTGCCAGCAGCCTGGGGCTAGCGGGAGGGCCAGACAATGAGCAGTTCTTC. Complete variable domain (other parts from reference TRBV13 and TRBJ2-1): AAGVIQSPRHLIKEKRETATLKCYPIPRHDTVYWYQQGPGQDPQFLISFYEKMQSDKGSIPDRFSAQQFSDYHSELNMSSLELGDSALYFCASSLGLAGGPDNEQFFGPGTRLTVL.

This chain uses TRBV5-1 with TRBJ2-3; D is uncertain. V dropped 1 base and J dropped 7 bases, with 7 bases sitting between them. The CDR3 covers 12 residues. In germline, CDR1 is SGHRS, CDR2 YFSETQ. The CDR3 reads CASSLSSNTQYF. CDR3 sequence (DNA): TGCGCCAGCAGCTTGTCGTCTAATACGCAGTATTTT. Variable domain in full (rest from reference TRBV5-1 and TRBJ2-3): KAGVTQTPRYLIKTRGQQVTLSCSPISGHRSVSWYQQTPGQGLQFLFEYFSETQRNKGNFPGRFSGRQFSNSRSEMNVSTLELGDSALYLCASSLSSNTQYFGPGTRLTVL.

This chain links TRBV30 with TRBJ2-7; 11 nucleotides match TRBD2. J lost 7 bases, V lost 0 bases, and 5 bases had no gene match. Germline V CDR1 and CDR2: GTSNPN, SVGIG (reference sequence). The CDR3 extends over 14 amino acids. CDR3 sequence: CAWSVRLAGGEQYF. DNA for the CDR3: TGTGCCTGGAGTGTCCGGCTAGCGGGAGGAGAGCAGTACTTC. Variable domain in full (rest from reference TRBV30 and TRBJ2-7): SQTIHQWPATLVQPVGSPLSLECTVEGTSNPNLYWYRQAAGRGLQLLFYSVGIGQISSEVPQNLSASRPQDRQFILSSKKLLLSDSGFYLCAWSVRLAGGEQYFGPGTRLTVT.

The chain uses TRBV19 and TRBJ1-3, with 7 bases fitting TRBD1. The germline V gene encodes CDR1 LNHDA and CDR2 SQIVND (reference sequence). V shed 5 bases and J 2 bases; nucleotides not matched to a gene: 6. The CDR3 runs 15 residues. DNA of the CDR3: TGTGCCAGTAGTCGGGACAGAAGCCCTGGAAACACCATATATTTT. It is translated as CASSRDRSPGNTIYF.

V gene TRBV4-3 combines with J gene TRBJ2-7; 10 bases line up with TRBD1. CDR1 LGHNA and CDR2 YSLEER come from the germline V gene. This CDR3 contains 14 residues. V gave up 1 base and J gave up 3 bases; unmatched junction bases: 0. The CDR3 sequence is CASSQGDRGYEQYF. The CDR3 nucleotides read TGCGCCAGCAGCCAAGGGGACAGGGGCTACGAGCAGTACTTC.

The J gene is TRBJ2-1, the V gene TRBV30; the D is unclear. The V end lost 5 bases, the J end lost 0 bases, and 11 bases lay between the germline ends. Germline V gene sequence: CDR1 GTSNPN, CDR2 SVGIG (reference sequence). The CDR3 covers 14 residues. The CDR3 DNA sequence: TGTGCCTGGGGGCGGTTGAGCTCCTACAATGAGCAGTTCTTC. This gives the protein CAWGRLSSYNEQFF. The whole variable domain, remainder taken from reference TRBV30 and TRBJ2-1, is SQTIHQWPATLVQPVGSPLSLECTVEGTSNPNLYWYRQAAGRGLQLLFYSVGIGQISSEVPQNLSASRPQDRQFILSSKKLLLSDSGFYLCAWGRLSSYNEQFFGPGTRLTVL.

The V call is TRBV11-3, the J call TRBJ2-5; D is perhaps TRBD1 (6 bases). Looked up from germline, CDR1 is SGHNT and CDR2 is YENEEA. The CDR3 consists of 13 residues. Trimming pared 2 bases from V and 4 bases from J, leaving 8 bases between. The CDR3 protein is CASSLTGRETQYF. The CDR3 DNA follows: TGTGCCAGCAGCTTAACAGGGAGAGAGACCCAGTACTTC.

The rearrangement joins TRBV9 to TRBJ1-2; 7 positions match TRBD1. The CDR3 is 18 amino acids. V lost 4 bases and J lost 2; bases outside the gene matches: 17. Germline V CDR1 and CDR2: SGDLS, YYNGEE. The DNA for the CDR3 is TGTGCCAGCAGCCCTCGAACGAAGGGGGCCCACCGAAACTATGGCTACACCTTC. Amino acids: CASSPRTKGAHRNYGYTF.